The 21 T cell receptor beta chains below were found in one sample sequenced in a study of blood T cell repertoires in COVID-19. This table comes from immunoSEQ multiplex PCR, and its TCRdb copy is limited to in-frame clones, with some not included. The repertoire holds about 74,000 clones, with 70% to 90% as singletons. Material: peripheral blood. The origin of the receptors is a man aged 45 to 65 with acute or convalescent COVID-19.

The chain joins TRBV7-8 to TRBJ2-1, with TRBD2 identical over 10 bases. The CDR3 loop spans 16 amino acids. J was trimmed by 5 bases and V by 0 bases; bases with no gene match: 4. Germline lookup yields CDR1 SGHVS and CDR2 FQNEAQ. CDR3 bases: TGTGCCAGCAGCTTAGCTTGGCTAGCGGGGGACAATGAGCAGTTCTTC. This codes for CASSLAWLAGDNEQFF.

The chain couples TRBV21-1 to TRBJ2-2; TRBD1 is the table's D call, not checked against the DNA. TRBV21-1 represents a pseudogene. This CDR3 comprises 17 residues. CDR3: CASSKVGAFESTGELFF. In DNA, the CDR3 is TGTGCCAGCAGCAAAGTAGGGGCGTTCGAGTCCACCGGGGAGCTGTTTTTT.

The V and J genes are TRBV3-1 (or the pseudogene TRBV3-2) and TRBJ2-5, with TRBD2 matching 12 bases. Germline CDR1 LGHDT, CDR2 YNNKEL (reference sequence). The CDR3 has 15 amino acids. The ends lost 4 bases at V and 5 bases at J; junction bases unmatched: 5. The CDR3 nucleotides are TGTGCCAGCAGCCCAAGACTAGCGGGGGTGGAGACCCAGTACTTC. It yields the protein CASSPRLAGVETQYF.

The chain couples TRBV5-1 to TRBJ1-1, with unresolved D. The V and J ends lost 4 bases and 4 bases respectively, with 8 bases between them. This CDR3 contains 12 residues. CDR1 and CDR2 (germline): SGHRS, YFSETQ. This CDR3 reads CASSPRGTEAFF. Here the CDR3 DNA reads TGCGCCAGCAGCCCGCGGGGCACTGAAGCTTTCTTT.

V gene TRBV19 combines with J gene TRBJ2-7; the D gene is possibly TRBD2 (5 bases). With 4 bases removed from V and 1 base from J, the gap between germline ends came to 11 bases. This CDR3 has 14 residues. The V gene's germline CDR1 is LNHDA and CDR2 SQIVND (reference sequence). CDR3 nucleotide sequence: TGTGCCAGTAGTAAGGAGGTCAAGTCCTACGAGCAGTACTTC. It translates to CASSKEVKSYEQYF.

This clone was found once. The chain is built from TRBV29-1 and TRBJ2-7; 8 bases fit TRBD1. Per germline, CDR1 SQVTM and CDR2 ANQGSEA. The CDR3 loop spans 13 amino acids. The J segment lost 3 bases and the V segment lost 5 bases, leaving 6 bases of the junction unmatched. CDR3 loop: CSVKDRASYEQYF. CDR3 DNA sequence: TGCAGCGTTAAGGACAGGGCTAGCTACGAGCAGTACTTC.

The chain is built from TRBV5-5 and TRBJ2-1; 10 bases line up with TRBD2. CDR1 SGHKS and CDR2 YYEKEE come from the germline V gene (reference sequence). This CDR3 is built from 16 residues. V was clipped by 3 bases and J by 6 bases; unmatched bases: 9. CDR3 sequence: CASSSIERGGRNEQFF. CDR3 nucleotides: TGTGCCAGCAGCTCCATCGAGCGGGGGGGCCGCAATGAGCAGTTCTTC.

This chain joins TRBV5-6 and TRBJ2-7; D is uncertain. Germline assignment: CDR1 SGHDT and CDR2 YYEEEE. The CDR3 extends over 14 amino acids. The germline V and J ends were trimmed by 4 bases and 0 bases, with 11 bases remaining between them. CDR3 sequence reads: CASSAPLGSYEQYF. Written as DNA, the CDR3 is TGTGCCAGCAGCGCACCTCTAGGCTCCTACGAGCAGTACTTC.

The rearrangement links TRBV7-9 to TRBJ2-2; no clear D gene. There are 14 residues in the CDR3. Trimming removed 8 bases at V and 1 base at J, with 11 bases between. Germline-derived CDR1 and CDR2 are SEHNR and FQNEAQ (reference sequence). The CDR3 loop reads CASGRTENTGELFF. As DNA, the CDR3 is TGTGCCAGCGGGCGAACAGAGAACACCGGGGAGCTGTTTTTT.

This rearrangement joins TRBV7-3 to TRBJ2-3, with D maybe TRBD2 (7 bases). There are 15 residues in the CDR3. Germline CDR1 is SGHTA and CDR2 is FQGTGA. V was cut by 4 bases and J by 6 bases, with 17 bases left in between. This chain's CDR3 is CASSSTGGQMDTQYF. The CDR3 DNA follows: TGTGCCAGCAGCTCGACGGGGGGCCAAATGGATACGCAGTATTTT. Variable domain in full (rest from reference TRBV7-3 and TRBJ2-3): GAGVSQTPSNKVTEKGKYVELRCDPISGHTALYWYRQSLGQGPEFLIYFQGTGAADDSGLPNDRFFAVRPEGSVSTLKIQRTERGDSAVYLCASSSTGGQMDTQYFGPGTRLTVL.

The rearrangement joins TRBV6-5 to TRBJ2-7; TRBD1 agrees at 8 bases. The CDR3 extends over 13 amino acids. With 10 bases clipped from V and 6 bases from J, the junction kept 11 bases outside the gene matches. Germline V CDR1 and CDR2: MNHEY, SVGAGI. The CDR3 DNA reads TGTGCCACCCGACAGGGGAGCTCAGGCGAGCAGTACGTC. Translated: CATRQGSSGEQYV.

V usage is TRBV2 and J usage is TRBJ2-7, with 10 bases matching TRBD1. CDR1 is SNHLY and CDR2 is FYNNEI in the germline V gene. This CDR3 comprises 14 residues. V lost 8 bases and J lost 3; bases outside the gene matches: 7. The DNA for the CDR3 is TGTGCCAGCGGGCGGGGACAGGGGTACTACGAGCAGTACTTC. It specifies CASGRGQGYYEQYF.

The chain carries TRBV2 and TRBJ1-3; D is possibly TRBD1 (5 bases). The CDR3 has 14 amino acids. V lost 5 bases, J lost 1 base, and 9 bases lay in between. Looked up from germline, CDR1 is SNHLY and CDR2 is FYNNEI. The CDR3 protein is CASSNGGSGNTIYF. CDR3 nucleotide sequence: TGTGCCAGCAGTAATGGGGGGTCTGGAAACACCATATATTTT.

The V call is TRBV12-3 or TRBV12-4, the J call TRBJ2-5, with 7 bases identical to TRBD2. CDR3 length: 13 residues. V lost 7 bases to trimming and J lost 5 bases; unmatched junction nucleotides: 7. CDR3 coding DNA: TGTGCCAGCACCCCGACTAGCCGGGAGACCCAGTACTTC. Translated: CASTPTSRETQYF.

This rearrangement joins TRBV2 to TRBJ1-2; D unclear. The CDR3 runs to 12 residues. The V end was cut by 4 bases, the J end by 7 bases, with 10 bases between. Germline CDR1 and CDR2: SNHLY and FYNNEI. The DNA for the CDR3 is TGTGCCAGCAGTGCCTCGAGAGTTGGCTACACCTTC. It codes for CASSASRVGYTF.

The chain recombines TRBV15 with TRBJ1-2; D ambiguous. Per germline, CDR1 LNHNV and CDR2 YYDKDF (reference sequence). Trimming pared 3 bases from V and 3 bases from J, leaving 14 bases between. The CDR3 sequence is 15 residues long. The CDR3 DNA sequence: TGTGCCACCAGCAGGGACTCGACATATTACTATGGCTACACCTTC. Its protein product is CATSRDSTYYYGYTF.

Concerning this clone: Other DNA sequences within the sample encode an identical CDR3. The chain carries TRBV2 and TRBJ1-6; D remains unclear. This CDR3 has 14 residues. Trimming pared 0 bases from V and 7 bases from J, leaving 7 bases between. CDR1 and CDR2 (germline): SNHLY, FYNNEI. The CDR3 coding sequence is TGTGCCAGCAGTGAAGCCCGGGTAAATTCACCCCTCCACTTT. Amino acids: CASSEARVNSPLHF.

The chain joins TRBV5-4 to TRBJ2-7; tentatively, D is TRBD2 (7 bases). The CDR3 loop spans 15 amino acids. CDR1 is SGHNT and CDR2 is YYREEE in the germline V gene (reference sequence). Trimming removed 6 bases from V and 3 bases from J, with 19 bases in between. Here the CDR3 reads CASTTRGGGNYEQYF. CDR3 DNA sequence: TGTGCCAGCACCACCAGAGGGGGGGGCAACTACGAGCAGTACTTC.

The chain combines TRBV4-1 with TRBJ2-4; 8 nucleotides align to TRBD2. Germline CDR1 reads MGHRA; CDR2 reads YSYEKL. The CDR3 is 14 residues long. V was pared by 1 base and J by 6 bases, with 2 bases of the junction left unmatched. CDR3 sequence reads: CASSQVRGGNIQYF. CDR3 coding DNA: TGCGCCAGCAGCCAAGTCCGGGGGGGAAACATTCAGTACTTC.

The J gene is TRBJ2-2, the V gene TRBV6-5, with D possibly TRBD2 on 7 matching bases. The CDR3 runs 15 residues. V lost 7 bases and J lost 5, with 17 bases in between. Germline CDR1 is MNHEY and CDR2 is SVGAGI. CDR3 DNA sequence: TGTGCCAGCACTAGGGGGGGCCGGAAGACCGGGGAGCTGTTTTTT. Its protein product is CASTRGGRKTGELFF.

The chain recombines TRBV12-3 or TRBV12-4 with TRBJ2-7; D not resolved. Between the trimmed V and J ends, which lost 2 bases and 4 bases, there was a span of 6 bases. CDR3 length equals 12 residues. The CDR3: CASSLISYEQYF. CDR3 coding DNA: TGTGCCAGCAGTTTAATCTCTTACGAGCAGTACTTC.